A single sample is the source of the 17 T cell receptor beta chains below, sequenced in a study of blood T cell repertoires in COVID-19. Here immunoSEQ multiplex PCR was the method, and the copy in TCRdb shows in-frame clones only, minus some. The sample has under 450,000 clones, roughly 80% seen once. The source material was PBMCs or T cells enriched from blood (not recorded which). The receptors here all came from a woman between 45 and 65 years old who had recovered from COVID-19.

The CDR3 region is CASGRFGNTIYF. CDR3 sequence (DNA): TGTGCCAGCGGTCGGTTTGGAAACACCATATATTTT. The chain combines TRBV7-2 with TRBJ1-3; unclear D gene. The CDR3 sequence is 12 residues long. V gave up 8 bases and J gave up 3 bases, with 8 bases separating them. The germline V gene has CDR1 SGHTA and CDR2 FQGNSA.

This clone was seen a handful of times. The CDR3 nucleotides are TGTGCCAGCAGCAGCCGGGACAGGGGGTTCAATGAGCAGTTCTTC. Its protein is CASSSRDRGFNEQFF. The chain recombines TRBV5-8 with TRBJ2-1; 11 bases are a match to TRBD1. The CDR3 loop spans 15 amino acids. Looked up from germline, CDR1 is SGHTS and CDR2 is YDEGEE. V lost 4 bases and J lost 6; bases outside the gene matches: 6.

V gene TRBV30 combines with J gene TRBJ1-5; 11 bases fit TRBD1. Trimming cost V 3 bases and J 6 bases; bases outside gene matches: 10. The CDR3 is 16 residues long. The germline gives CDR1 GTSNPN, CDR2 SVGIG (reference sequence). CDR3 sequence: CAWSVAGTGGSQPQHF. CDR3 nucleotides: TGTGCCTGGAGCGTGGCCGGGACAGGGGGAAGTCAGCCCCAGCATTTT.

The rearrangement joins TRBV29-1 to TRBJ2-1; 8 bases line up with TRBD1. The V segment lost 8 bases and the J segment 2 bases; nucleotides outside the gene matches: 5. Germline CDR1 SQVTM, CDR2 ANQGSEA. The CDR3 sequence is 13 residues long. As DNA, the CDR3 is TGCAGCTCGGACAGGGTGCCCTACAATGAGCAGTTCTTC. Encoded protein: CSSDRVPYNEQFF.

The J gene is TRBJ1-2, the V gene TRBV9; no clear D gene. Germline-derived CDR1 and CDR2 are SGDLS and YYNGEE. The CDR3 totals 15 residues. The V end was cut by 4 bases, the J end by 0 bases, with 13 bases between. DNA of the CDR3: TGTGCCAGCAGCCCCCGGGGAGGACCTAACTATGGCTACACCTTC. Amino acids: CASSPRGGPNYGYTF.

The genes are TRBV14 and TRBJ1-2; possible D gene TRBD1, 6 bases. Trimming stripped 2 bases from V and 8 bases from J, with 9 bases between. From germline, CDR1 is SGHDN and CDR2 FVKESK. This CDR3 has 12 amino acids. The CDR3 is CASSQTGFGYTF. For the CDR3, the DNA is TGTGCCAGCAGCCAAACAGGGTTCGGCTACACCTTC.

This chain links TRBV2 with TRBJ2-7; no clear D gene. The CDR3 covers 12 residues. Germline V gene lookup returns CDR1 SNHLY and CDR2 FYNNEI. The germline V and J ends were trimmed by 6 bases and 4 bases, with 10 bases remaining between them. CDR3 coding DNA: TGTGCCAGCAGCGTTGAGAAATACGAGCAGTACTTC. This codes for CASSVEKYEQYF.

This clone was seen a handful of times. The chain uses TRBV5-5 and TRBJ1-3, with no clear D. Trimming removed 7 bases at V and 3 bases at J, with 2 bases between. The CDR3 consists of 10 residues. Per the germline V gene, CDR1 is SGHKS and CDR2 is YYEKEE (reference sequence). The CDR3 region is CASLGNTIYF. The CDR3 coding sequence is TGTGCCAGCCTTGGAAACACCATATATTTT.

The rearrangement joins TRBV4-3 to TRBJ1-3; D remains ambiguous. Germline V lookup: CDR1 LGHNA, CDR2 YSLEER. With 3 bases removed from V and 0 bases from J, the gap between germline ends came to 9 bases. This CDR3 contains 15 residues. In DNA form, the CDR3 reads TGCGCCAGCAGCCAGGATCGGGTCTCTGGAAACACCATATATTTT. Amino acid sequence: CASSQDRVSGNTIYF.

This clone was counted once. The rearrangement uses TRBV4-1 and TRBJ1-1; D is uncertain. This CDR3 has 13 residues. V was trimmed by 0 bases and J by 1 base, leaving 3 bases between them. In germline, CDR1 is MGHRA, CDR2 YSYEKL. Here the CDR3 DNA reads TGCGCCAGCAGCCAAGATCGGAACACTGAAGCTTTCTTT. Residues: CASSQDRNTEAFF.

This clone was observed a single time. The V and J genes are TRBV5-8 and TRBJ1-5; 10 bases map to TRBD1. Germline CDR1 reads SGHTS; CDR2 reads YDEGEE. There are 15 residues in the CDR3. The V and J ends lost 5 bases and 6 bases, in that order; junction bases with no gene match: 8. CDR3 nucleotides: TGTGCCAGCAGAGAAACCGGGACAGGGGTTCAGCCCCAGCATTTT. It is translated as CASRETGTGVQPQHF. Together with reference TRBV5-8 and TRBJ1-5, the CDR3 gives the full variable domain: EAGVTQSPTHLIKTRGQQATLRCSPISGHTSVYWYQQALGLGLQFLLWYDEGEERNRGNFPPRFSGRQFPNYSSELNVNALELEDSALYLCASRETGTGVQPQHFGDGTRLSIL.

The genes are TRBV6-5 and TRBJ1-2; possible D gene TRBD1, 5 bases. V lost 0 bases and J lost 5, with 16 bases in between. Germline V gene lookup returns CDR1 MNHEY and CDR2 SVGAGI. The CDR3 totals 16 residues. The CDR3 nucleotides are TGTGCCAGCAGTTACTCGGTTCTGGGGGGAGGGTATGGCTACACCTTC. Translating it yields CASSYSVLGGGYGYTF.

This chain joins TRBV30 and TRBJ1-1, with D possibly being TRBD1 (6 bases). Per the germline V gene, CDR1 is GTSNPN and CDR2 is SVGIG (reference sequence). This CDR3 is built from 12 residues. Trimming shortened V by 4 bases and J by 5 bases, and 11 bases separated the two germline ends. CDR3 coding DNA: TGTGCCTGGACTAGGGGGGGGACTGAAGCTTTCTTT. This sequence encodes CAWTRGGTEAFF.

This chain uses TRBV5-8 with TRBJ2-4; TRBD1 aligns across 9 bases. The CDR3 spans 14 residues. J lost 8 bases, V lost 4 bases, and 7 bases had no gene match. Germline lookup yields CDR1 SGHTS and CDR2 YDEGEE. The CDR3 sequence: CASSAGQGGDIQYF. DNA of the CDR3: TGTGCCAGCAGCGCGGGACAGGGTGGGGACATTCAGTACTTC.

The chain uses TRBV14 and TRBJ1-5; 7 nucleotides align to TRBD1. The length of the CDR3 is 13 residues. Looked up from germline, CDR1 is SGHDN and CDR2 is FVKESK. V shed 4 bases, J shed 7 bases, and the junction held 4 bases outside the gene matches. The CDR3 loop is CASSRTGVQPQHF. CDR3 in DNA: TGTGCCAGCAGCCGGACAGGCGTACAGCCCCAGCATTTT.

The chain uses TRBV2 and TRBJ1-1, with unresolved D. The CDR3 length is 15 residues. Germline CDR1 SNHLY, CDR2 FYNNEI. V lost 3 bases and J lost 3, with 14 bases in between. This chain's CDR3 is CASSDPSNEYTEAFF. DNA for the CDR3: TGTGCCAGCAGTGACCCCTCGAACGAGTACACTGAAGCTTTCTTT.

The table lists this clone with a few counts. The rearrangement joins TRBV29-1 to TRBJ2-3; 8 bases map to TRBD1. The germline V gene encodes CDR1 SQVTM and CDR2 ANQGSEA. The CDR3 is 13 residues long. Trimming took 4 bases from V and 2 from J; bases not matched to a gene: 2. The CDR3 loop is CSVAGQVTDTQYF. CDR3 in DNA: TGCAGCGTTGCGGGACAGGTCACAGATACGCAGTATTTT.